The 29 T cell receptor beta chains listed next were all sequenced from one sample in a study of identical twins. One entry per CDR3 protein results from TCRdb running MiXCR on the 5' RACE reads. Among about 240,000 distinct CDR3 sequences listed, over 9.5% were seen once. The same sample was also used in a study of yellow fever vaccine responses in identical twins.

The sequenced material came from memory (CD45RO+) T cells sorted from blood. These receptor sequences come from a woman under 30 in good health.

This clonotype showed up just a few times. This rearrangement joins TRBV7-2 to TRBJ2-3, with TRBD1 identical over 7 bases. V trimming: 3 bases; J trimming: 6 bases; junction bases outside the gene matches: 3. This CDR3 contains 13 residues. Germline V gene lookup returns CDR1 SGHTA and CDR2 FQGNSA. The CDR3 DNA is TGTGCCAGCAGCTTTATACAGGGGGATACGCAGTATTTT. Translation gives CASSFIQGDTQYF.

This clonotype was seen a handful of times. The genes are TRBV4-3 and TRBJ2-3; 7 nucleotides align to TRBD2. The CDR3 consists of 16 residues. The germline gives CDR1 LGHNA, CDR2 YSLEER. The junction had 12 bases not matched to a gene; V was cut back by 5 bases and J by 4 bases. CDR3 nucleotides: TGCGCCAGCAGCAACGGAGCTAGCGGAGGCTCAGATACGCAGTATTTT. As protein: CASSNGASGGSDTQYF.

This clonotype was seen more than once but under ten times. This chain uses TRBV12-3 or TRBV12-4 with TRBJ2-3; TRBD2 agrees at 9 bases. There are 18 residues in the CDR3. V shed 5 bases and J 3 bases; nucleotides not matched to a gene: 15. CDR3 protein: CASSPSHKRGARTDTQYF. Written as DNA, the CDR3 is TGTGCCAGCAGTCCCTCTCATAAGCGGGGGGCTAGAACAGATACGCAGTATTTT.

This clonotype was observed many times. The chain is built from TRBV4-2 and TRBJ2-1, with 7 bases aligning to TRBD2. Trimming cost V 0 bases and J 4 bases; bases outside gene matches: 6. This CDR3 spans 16 amino acids. Germline CDR1 and CDR2: LGHNA and YNFKEQ. The chain's CDR3 is CASSQDRASGYNEQFF. The CDR3 bases are TGTGCCAGCAGCCAAGATCGCGCTAGCGGATACAATGAGCAGTTCTTC.

This clonotype was seen only a few times. The chain joins TRBV28 to TRBJ2-5; perhaps TRBD1 as D (6 bases). The CDR3 is 14 amino acids. Germline-derived CDR1 and CDR2 are MDHEN and SYDVKM. Trimming left V 3 bases short and J 2 bases short, with 10 bases between. The CDR3 DNA follows: TGTGCCAGCAGTTTCCCCGGGACACAAGAGACCCAGTACTTC. This translates into CASSFPGTQETQYF.

This clonotype appeared many times. J is TRBJ1-1 and V is TRBV7-9, with TRBD1 as a possible D gene (6 bases). The CDR3 is 14 amino acids. Trimming stripped 3 bases from V and 1 base from J, with 9 bases between. Germline V gene data show CDR1 as SEHNR and CDR2 as FQNEAQ (reference sequence). DNA for the CDR3: TGTGCCAGCAGCTTTGGACAGACGAACACTGAAGCTTTCTTT. Translation gives CASSFGQTNTEAFF.

There are many counts of this clonotype. J is TRBJ1-1 and V is TRBV12-3 or TRBV12-4; D not resolved. The CDR3 is 13 amino acids. Trimming took off 5 bases at V and 4 bases at J, with 11 bases between the two ends. CDR3 coding DNA: TGTGCCAGCAGTCAGGACCTGGGCACTGAAGCTTTCTTT. Translation: CASSQDLGTEAFF.

The chain recombines TRBV7-2 with TRBJ1-1; 8 bases fit TRBD1. Germline V CDR1 and CDR2: SGHTA, FQGNSA. V dropped 4 bases and J dropped 0; count of bases not matched to a gene: 10. This CDR3 comprises 17 residues. CDR3 nucleotide sequence: TGTGCCAGCAGCTCCGGAGGTGCAGGGGGCCTGAACACTGAAGCTTTCTTT. Its translation: CASSSGGAGGLNTEAFF.

This clonotype was counted between two and nine times. This sequence joins TRBV14 and TRBJ1-2; D unclear. CDR1 SGHDN and CDR2 FVKESK come from the germline V gene. V dropped 6 bases and J dropped 5 bases, with 10 bases sitting between them. This CDR3 spans 12 amino acids. The CDR3 loop is CASRGRYYGYTF. Written as DNA, the CDR3 is TGTGCCAGCAGGGGCCGTTATTATGGCTACACCTTC. The full variable domain, completed using reference TRBV14 and TRBJ1-2, is EAGVTQFPSHSVIEKGQTVTLRCDPISGHDNLYWYRRVMGKEIKFLLHFVKESKQDESGMPNNRFLAERTGGTYSTLKVQPAELEDSGVYFCASRGRYYGYTFGSGTRLTVV.

The chain joins TRBV3-1 to TRBJ2-7, with 8 nucleotides matching TRBD1. CDR3 length equals 19 residues. Germline-derived CDR1 and CDR2 are LGHDT and YNNKEL (reference sequence). V shed 3 bases and J 3 bases; nucleotides not matched to a gene: 19. This CDR3 is CASSHSGRGRDYGGYEQYF. Here the CDR3 DNA reads TGTGCCAGCAGCCATTCGGGCAGGGGGCGCGACTACGGGGGCTACGAGCAGTACTTC.

V gene TRBV5-1 combines with J gene TRBJ2-2; 7 bases are a match to TRBD1. The J segment lost 4 bases and the V segment lost 5 bases, leaving 8 bases of the junction unmatched. The CDR3 has 15 amino acids. Germline lookup yields CDR1 SGHRS and CDR2 YFSETQ. The CDR3 DNA sequence: TGCGCCAGCAGTATACAGGGGTTCGGCACCGGGGAGCTGTTTTTT. As protein: CASSIQGFGTGELFF.

This clonotype was recorded only once. The chain couples TRBV7-9 to TRBJ2-1, with 8 bases matching TRBD2. Germline assignment: CDR1 SEHNR and CDR2 FQNEAQ (reference sequence). The length of the CDR3 is 14 residues. V was clipped by 6 bases and J by 2 bases; unmatched bases: 3. The CDR3 nucleotides read TGTGCCAGCAGTGGCGGGGGGACCTACAATGAGCAGTTCTTC. This codes for CASSGGGTYNEQFF.

The chain couples TRBV5-6 to TRBJ2-1; a possible D gene is TRBD2 (6 bases). The V end lost 3 bases, the J end lost 4 bases, and 11 bases lay between the germline ends. The CDR3 contains 14 residues. Looked up from germline, CDR1 is SGHDT and CDR2 is YYEEEE. Here the CDR3 DNA reads TGTGCCAGCAGCTCGGGACTCAAGTACAATGAGCAGTTCTTC. Amino acid sequence: CASSSGLKYNEQFF.

The V call is TRBV11-2, the J call TRBJ2-7; D gene unclear. Germline CDR1 is SGHAT and CDR2 is FQNNGV. There are 12 residues in the CDR3. The V and J ends lost 5 bases and 6 bases respectively, with 11 bases between them. The CDR3 is CASSATPLEQYF. The DNA of the CDR3 is TGTGCCAGCAGCGCAACCCCGCTCGAGCAGTACTTC.

The chain is built from TRBV5-1 and TRBJ2-7; the match to TRBD1 covers 9 bases. Germline trimming cut 3 bases from V and 2 bases from J; bases unmatched to any gene: 3. There are 14 residues in the CDR3. From germline, CDR1 is SGHRS and CDR2 YFSETQ. The DNA of the CDR3 is TGCGCCAGCAGCTCATACAGGGGGCCCTACGAGCAGTACTTC. This sequence encodes CASSSYRGPYEQYF.

The chain carries TRBV25-1 and TRBJ2-7, with TRBD1 identical over 11 bases. The CDR3 runs to 15 residues. Germline trimming cut 2 bases from V and 1 base from J; bases unmatched to any gene: 1. Germline V lookup: CDR1 MGHDK, CDR2 SYGVNS. CDR3 nucleotide sequence: TGTGCCAGCAGTGAAGGGACAGGGGGTTCCTACGAGCAGTACTTC. Its protein product is CASSEGTGGSYEQYF.

This chain connects TRBV19 to TRBJ2-5; 9 bases are shared with TRBD1. With 1 base clipped from V and 4 bases from J, the junction kept 4 bases outside the gene matches. Germline V gene sequence: CDR1 LNHDA, CDR2 SQIVND (reference sequence). This CDR3 spans 15 amino acids. DNA for the CDR3: TGTGCCAGTAGTATAGCCTGGACAGGGGTAGAGACCCAGTACTTC. Protein product: CASSIAWTGVETQYF. The whole variable domain, filled in from reference TRBV19 and TRBJ2-5, reads DGGITQSPKYLFRKEGQNVTLSCEQNLNHDAMYWYRQDPGQGLRLIYYSQIVNDFQKGDIAEGYSVSREKKESFPLTVTSAQKNPTAFYLCASSIAWTGVETQYFGPGTRLLVL.

This clonotype has at least ten counts. V gene TRBV20-1 combines with J gene TRBJ2-1; TRBD2 agrees at 9 bases. Germline V lookup: CDR1 DFQATT, CDR2 SNEGSKA (reference sequence). The ends lost 5 bases at V and 9 bases at J; junction bases unmatched: 14. The CDR3 is 15 residues long. CDR3 DNA: TGCAGTGCTGCCCAACCGGGACTAGCACGCTCTGAGCAGTTCTTC. It codes for CSAAQPGLARSEQFF.

In the case of this clonotype: A read error may produce the germline difference seen at one junction end. The genes are TRBV2 and TRBJ1-4; no clear D gene. The CDR3 has 15 amino acids. Looked up from germline, CDR1 is SNHLY and CDR2 is FYNNEI. The CDR3 reads CASREGPPRREKLFF. CDR3 in DNA: TGTGCCAGCAGGGAAGGACCGCCACGGAGAGAAAAACTGTTTTTT.

This clonotype occurred many times. V usage is TRBV12-3 or TRBV12-4 and J usage is TRBJ2-7; tentatively, D is TRBD2 (6 bases). Trimming took 5 bases from V and 4 from J, leaving 18 bases between them. This CDR3 contains 15 residues. The CDR3 loop is CASSNTWDLAYEQYF. In nucleotides, the CDR3 is TGTGCCAGCAGTAACACGTGGGACTTAGCTTACGAGCAGTACTTC.

Ten or more counts support this clonotype. The chain links TRBV10-1 to TRBJ1-1, with no clear D. Trimming took 2 bases from V and 0 from J, leaving 7 bases between them. The CDR3 is made up of 14 amino acids. Germline CDR1 reads WNHNN; CDR2 reads SYGVQD (reference sequence). As DNA, the CDR3 is TGCGCCAGCAGTGAGACAGCCATGAACACTGAAGCTTTCTTT. Its protein is CASSETAMNTEAFF.

This clonotype was counted only a few times. V gene TRBV29-1 combines with J gene TRBJ2-4, with D possibly matching TRBD2 (6 bases). This CDR3 comprises 15 residues. Trimming cost V 6 bases and J 5 bases, with 20 bases left between them. Germline V CDR1 and CDR2: SQVTM, ANQGSEA. CDR3: CSVAGTEGIQNIQYF. DNA of the CDR3: TGCAGCGTCGCCGGGACTGAAGGAATCCAAAACATTCAGTACTTC.

The CDR3 spells CASTQPGQGLEKAFF. In nucleotides, the CDR3 is TGTGCCAGCACCCAGCCGGGACAGGGGTTGGAGAAAGCTTTCTTT. The rearrangement joins TRBV6-2 or TRBV6-3 to TRBJ1-1, with TRBD1 matching 10 bases. V shed 7 bases, J shed 9 bases, and the junction held 14 bases outside the gene matches. The CDR3 runs to 15 residues. Germline V gene sequence: CDR1 MNHEY, CDR2 SVGEGT.

This clonotype has only a few counts. The J gene is TRBJ2-5, the V gene TRBV20-1, with D perhaps given as TRBD1 or TRBD2 (6 bases each). The V end lost 0 bases, the J end lost 4 bases, and 12 bases lay between the germline ends. From germline, CDR1 is DFQATT and CDR2 SNEGSKA (reference sequence). This CDR3 is built from 14 residues. The CDR3, as DNA: TGCAGTGCTAGAGAGAGGGGGGCACGAGAGACCCAGTACTTC. The encoded protein is CSARERGARETQYF.

This clonotype was observed many times. The chain carries TRBV5-1 and TRBJ2-1; TRBD1 agrees at 7 bases. V gave up 5 bases and J gave up 5 bases; unmatched junction bases: 13. There are 16 residues in the CDR3. Looked up from germline, CDR1 is SGHRS and CDR2 is YFSETQ. In DNA, the CDR3 is TGCGCCAGCAGTCCGAGAGGGGGCGCAGGTAACAATGAGCAGTTCTTC. Residues: CASSPRGGAGNNEQFF.

V usage is TRBV28 and J usage is TRBJ2-2, with D possibly being TRBD2 (6 bases). Germline CDR1 is MDHEN and CDR2 is SYDVKM. This CDR3 contains 15 residues. V lost 3 bases and J 2 bases, leaving 10 bases between the germline ends. CDR3 DNA: TGTGCCAGCAGTTTTATGCGGGGTAACACCGGGGAGCTGTTTTTT. Translated: CASSFMRGNTGELFF.

This clonotype was seen repeatedly, ten times or more. The genes are TRBV24-1 and TRBJ2-2; D possibly corresponds to TRBD1 (6 bases). The CDR3 consists of 15 residues. Trimming pared 9 bases from V and 2 bases from J, leaving 15 bases between. CDR1 is KGHDR, CDR2 SFDVKD, per germline. CDR3 sequence: CATSRGTKNTGELFF. CDR3 sequence (DNA): TGTGCCACCTCCCGAGGGACAAAAAACACCGGGGAGCTGTTTTTT.

This clonotype was counted between two and nine times. The chain couples TRBV28 to TRBJ2-7, with D unclear. Germline V gene data show CDR1 as MDHEN and CDR2 as SYDVKM. The V end lost 5 bases, the J end lost 10 bases, and 6 bases lay between the germline ends. This CDR3 has 9 amino acids. This CDR3 is CASSVPQYF. As DNA, the CDR3 is TGTGCCAGCAGTGTACCACAGTACTTC.

This clonotype was seen only a few times. The rearrangement links TRBV20-1 to TRBJ2-7, with 7 positions matching TRBD2. The CDR3 length is 13 residues. Germline CDR1 reads DFQATT; CDR2 reads SNEGSKA (reference sequence). J lost 5 bases, V lost 7 bases, and 11 bases had no gene match. For the CDR3, the DNA is TGCAGTGGGGGGGGGTTCCGTCTGAACGAGCAGTACTTC. Protein product: CSGGGFRLNEQYF.